The 10 T cell receptor beta chains below all came from one sample that was sequenced in a study of blood T cell repertoires in COVID-19. Produced via immunoSEQ multiplex PCR; TCRdb's table is partial and in-frame only. Of 200,000 or so clones in the sample, approximately 80% were seen once. The sequenced sample was peripheral blood. The receptor source for this set is a human donor in a cohort sampled during active COVID-19.

The chain joins TRBV2 to TRBJ2-1, with TRBD2 identical over 8 bases. The J segment lost 5 bases and the V segment lost 4 bases, leaving 4 bases of the junction unmatched. The CDR3 length is 14 residues. Germline assignment: CDR1 SNHLY and CDR2 FYNNEI. The CDR3 DNA follows: TGTGCCAGCAGTGGGGGCGGGGGGAACAATGAGCAGTTCTTC. Its translation is CASSGGGGNNEQFF. The whole variable domain, remainder taken from reference TRBV2 and TRBJ2-1, is EPEVTQTPSHQVTQMGQEVILRCVPISNHLYFYWYRQILGQKVEFLVSFYNNEISEKSEIFDDQFSVERPDGSNFTLKIRSTKLEDSAMYFCASSGGGGNNEQFFGPGTRLTVL.

The gene calls are TRBV18 and TRBJ2-7, with a possible D match to TRBD1 (6 bases). Germline values: CDR1 KGHSH, CDR2 LQKENI. With 3 bases removed from V and 5 bases from J, the gap between germline ends came to 17 bases. The CDR3 sequence is 15 residues long. CDR3 loop: CASSPASGQGNEQYV. CDR3 sequence (DNA): TGTGCCAGCTCACCGGCGTCTGGCCAGGGGAACGAGCAGTACGTC.

The chain combines TRBV6-1 with TRBJ2-7; D perhaps matches TRBD2 (6 bases). From germline, CDR1 is MNHNS and CDR2 SASEGT. The V end was cut by 3 bases, the J end by 2 bases, with 8 bases between. This CDR3 comprises 13 residues. The CDR3 protein is CASSDLAPYEQYV. The CDR3 DNA is TGTGCCAGCAGTGATCTAGCGCCCTACGAGCAGTACGTC.

The rearrangement links TRBV6-1 to TRBJ1-3; D may be TRBD1 (6 bases). The V end lost 2 bases, the J end lost 3 bases, and 11 bases lay between the germline ends. CDR3 length: 15 residues. Germline V gene lookup returns CDR1 MNHNS and CDR2 SASEGT. CDR3 DNA sequence: TGTGCCAGCAGTGAACTTTCCAGGGGTGGAAACACCATATATTTT. This sequence encodes CASSELSRGGNTIYF.

The chain joins TRBV19 to TRBJ1-6; 7 bases line up with TRBD1. The CDR3 totals 16 residues. Trimming took 6 bases from V and 1 from J; bases not matched to a gene: 6. The germline V gene has CDR1 LNHDA and CDR2 SQIVND (reference sequence). The chain's CDR3 is CASRPGGSSYNSPLHF. The CDR3 DNA reads TGTGCCAGTAGGCCAGGGGGTTCATCCTATAATTCACCCCTCCACTTT.

J is TRBJ2-6 and V is TRBV9; D is unclear. With 0 bases removed from V and 2 bases from J, the gap between germline ends came to 9 bases. The CDR3 contains 16 residues. CDR1 SGDLS and CDR2 YYNGEE come from the germline V gene. This CDR3 is CASSVVDLAGANVLTF. The CDR3 DNA reads as TGTGCCAGCAGCGTAGTAGACTTGGCTGGGGCCAACGTCCTGACTTTC.

This clone was found a few times. The chain has TRBV5-6 and TRBJ2-1, with a weak D call TRBD1 (6 bases). The V end lost 4 bases, the J end lost 7 bases, and 12 bases lay between the germline ends. CDR3 length equals 13 residues. The V gene's germline CDR1 is SGHDT and CDR2 YYEEEE. CDR3 protein: CASSMGARNEQFF. The CDR3 DNA reads as TGTGCCAGCAGCATGGGGGCCCGGAATGAGCAGTTCTTC.

This clone appeared once. The V call is TRBV30, the J call TRBJ1-5; no definite D call. The V gene's germline CDR1 is GTSNPN and CDR2 SVGIG (reference sequence). CDR3 length: 13 amino acids. V lost 2 bases, J lost 7 bases, and 12 bases lay in between. CDR3 sequence: CAWSLNDNQPQHF. The CDR3 DNA reads TGTGCCTGGAGTTTAAATGACAACCAGCCCCAGCATTTT.

The chain combines TRBV7-8 with TRBJ2-7; 12 nucleotides agree with TRBD1. The CDR3 consists of 19 residues. Germline CDR1 reads SGHVS; CDR2 reads FQNEAQ. With V trimmed by 1 base and J by 0 bases, 10 bases remained unmatched. This CDR3 is CASSLGGTGGVGSSYEQYV. As DNA, the CDR3 is TGTGCCAGCAGCTTAGGAGGGACAGGGGGCGTCGGGTCCTCCTACGAGCAGTACGTC.

The rearrangement links TRBV27 to TRBJ1-6; D might be TRBD1 (5 bases). CDR3 length: 13 amino acids. The V and J ends lost 8 bases and 7 bases respectively, with 12 bases between them. Germline lookup yields CDR1 MNHEY and CDR2 SMNVEV (reference sequence). CDR3 DNA: TGTGCCAGCCGCTTACGGGGGAATTCACCCCTCCACTTT. Translating it yields CASRLRGNSPLHF.